Below are 26 T cell receptor beta chains sequenced from a single sample in a study of T cell responses to AZD1222 COVID-19 vaccine. Data came from immunoSEQ multiplex PCR; TCRdb stores just in-frame clones and leaves some out. There are approximately 130,000 clones in the sample; 80% to 90% occur only once, and around 10% lies in the top ten. The sample consisted of peripheral blood, taken on day 0 of MenACWY control vaccination. These receptor sequences come from an adult in good health.

The chain employs TRBV29-1 and TRBJ1-2; D is unclear. Germline CDR1 SQVTM, CDR2 ANQGSEA. V dropped 4 bases and J dropped 6 bases, with 12 bases sitting between them. CDR3 length: 12 residues. The DNA for the CDR3 is TGCAGCGTTGTATTAGGGAATGATGGCTACACCTTC. Translating it yields CSVVLGNDGYTF. The variable domain in full, completed from reference TRBV29-1 and TRBJ1-2, reads SAVISQKPSRDICQRGTSLTIQCQVDSQVTMMFWYRQQPGQSLTLIATANQGSEATYESGFVIDKFPISRPNLTFSTLTVSNMSPEDSSIYLCSVVLGNDGYTFGSGTRLTVV.

The chain uses TRBV4-3 and TRBJ1-1; TRBD1 is a possible D gene (6 bases). Germline assignment: CDR1 LGHNA and CDR2 YSLEER. Trimming removed 3 bases from V and 1 base from J, with 9 bases in between. This CDR3 is built from 14 residues. DNA of the CDR3: TGCGCCAGCAGCCACGGGACATCGAACACTGAAGCTTTCTTT. It specifies CASSHGTSNTEAFF.

J is TRBJ1-4 and V is TRBV3-1 (or the pseudogene TRBV3-2); D not certain. The CDR3 is 14 residues long. CDR1 LGHDT and CDR2 YNNKEL come from the germline V gene (reference sequence). V lost 0 bases to trimming and J lost 10 bases, with 12 bases between them. The CDR3 coding sequence is TGTGCCAGCAGCCAAGATCGTGACACGGGAAAACTGTTTTTT. Encoded protein: CASSQDRDTGKLFF.

This chain links TRBV7-2 with TRBJ2-1, with D tentatively TRBD2 (5 bases). The CDR3 totals 14 residues. CDR1 SGHTA and CDR2 FQGNSA come from the germline V gene. Trimming pared 3 bases from V and 8 bases from J, leaving 14 bases between. The CDR3 bases are TGTGCCAGCAGCTTCGAGAGCGGCGGATATGAGCAGTTCTTC. Its translation: CASSFESGGYEQFF.

Only one count was recorded for this clone. The rearrangement uses TRBV6-5 and TRBJ2-3; 12 positions agree with TRBD2. V dropped 4 bases and J dropped 3; count of bases not matched to a gene: 5. Germline V gene data show CDR1 as MNHEY and CDR2 as SVGAGI. This CDR3 is 16 amino acids long. In DNA form, the CDR3 reads TGTGCCAGCAGTTCACCGACTAGCGGGAGTACAGATACGCAGTATTTT. Residues: CASSSPTSGSTDTQYF.

This chain connects TRBV5-1 to TRBJ2-1; tentative D call: TRBD2 (5 bases). V lost 2 bases, J lost 3 bases, and 12 bases lay in between. The CDR3 has 15 amino acids. In germline, CDR1 is SGHRS, CDR2 YFSETQ. The CDR3 is CASSFRDSNYNEQFF. The CDR3 nucleotides read TGCGCCAGCAGCTTTCGGGATTCCAACTACAATGAGCAGTTCTTC.

This chain joins TRBV9 and TRBJ1-5; the match to TRBD1 covers 10 bases. This CDR3 has 14 residues. Germline trimming cut 3 bases from V and 10 bases from J; bases unmatched to any gene: 7. CDR1 SGDLS and CDR2 YYNGEE come from the germline V gene. Here the CDR3 reads CASSDGTGVVPQHF. The CDR3 DNA reads as TGTGCCAGCAGCGACGGGACAGGGGTAGTTCCCCAGCATTTT.

The V gene is TRBV27, the J gene TRBJ2-2, with D perhaps matching TRBD2 (5 bases). Germline V gene data show CDR1 as MNHEY and CDR2 as SMNVEV (reference sequence). The CDR3 runs to 14 residues. V dropped 3 bases and J dropped 4 bases, with 9 bases sitting between them. CDR3 in DNA: TGTGCCAGCAGTTTGAGAGCGGTCACCGGGGAGCTGTTTTTT. Amino acids: CASSLRAVTGELFF.

This clone was seen just once. CDR3 DNA: TGTGCCAGCAGTTTATTGGCAGCCAGCGGGAGGGTAGAGACCCAGTACTTC. This translates into CASSLLAASGRVETQYF. The genes are TRBV28 and TRBJ2-5, with TRBD2 identical over 10 bases. From germline, CDR1 is MDHEN and CDR2 SYDVKM. V dropped 1 base and J dropped 4; count of bases not matched to a gene: 9. CDR3 length: 17 residues.

The chain combines TRBV6-5 with TRBJ2-1, with D uncertain. V was pared by 4 bases and J by 5 bases, with 18 bases between. CDR1 is MNHEY, CDR2 SVGAGI, per germline. The CDR3 consists of 16 residues. DNA of the CDR3: TGTGCCAGCAGTTCCGCGACAAGAGGTGGAAACAATGAGCAGTTCTTC. Encoded protein: CASSSATRGGNNEQFF.

This clone was seen only a few times. V usage is TRBV12-3 or TRBV12-4 and J usage is TRBJ1-1; no clear D gene. Trimming removed 3 bases from V and 8 bases from J, with 10 bases in between. CDR3 length: 12 amino acids. The CDR3 is CASSFATVEAFF. CDR3 bases: TGTGCCAGCAGTTTCGCCACGGTCGAAGCTTTCTTT.

This clone was recorded only once. V and J are TRBV29-1 and TRBJ1-2, with D possibly matching TRBD1 (6 bases). From germline, CDR1 is SQVTM and CDR2 ANQGSEA. Trimming stripped 2 bases from V and 4 bases from J, with 11 bases between. The CDR3 runs to 13 residues. The CDR3, as DNA: TGCAGCGTTGAACGCAGGGGTTTCTATGGCTACACCTTC. Encoded protein: CSVERRGFYGYTF.

V gene TRBV23-1 combines with J gene TRBJ2-1; D remains unclear. TRBV23-1 is an ORF; its function is uncertain. This CDR3 is 10 amino acids long. Trimming left V 11 bases short and J 7 bases short, with 9 bases between. CDR3 nucleotides: TGCGCCCATCGGGCAAATGAGCAGTTCTTC. It is translated as CAHRANEQFF.

The chain joins TRBV27 to TRBJ2-6, with D possibly called TRBD1 or TRBD2 (5 bases each). V dropped 6 bases and J dropped 2 bases, with 17 bases sitting between them. Germline CDR1 is MNHEY and CDR2 is SMNVEV (reference sequence). The CDR3 has 17 residues. CDR3 DNA sequence: TGTGCCAGCAGCAAGAGGGTGGGGGTTCCTGGGGCCAACGTCCTGACTTTC. It yields the protein CASSKRVGVPGANVLTF.

The V and J genes are TRBV3-1 (or the pseudogene TRBV3-2) and TRBJ2-2; D call uncertain. The CDR3 sequence is 14 residues long. Germline V gene lookup returns CDR1 LGHDT and CDR2 YNNKEL (reference sequence). V lost 3 bases and J 5 bases, leaving 10 bases between the germline ends. The CDR3 nucleotides read TGTGCCAGCAGCCATGTTCTCGGTACCGGGGAGCTGTTTTTT. It specifies CASSHVLGTGELFF.

This clone was picked up a small number of times. The rearrangement links TRBV29-1 to TRBJ1-1, with TRBD1 identical over 8 bases. From germline, CDR1 is SQVTM and CDR2 ANQGSEA. V was clipped by 4 bases and J by 1 base; unmatched bases: 5. CDR3 length equals 14 residues. DNA of the CDR3: TGCAGCGTTGCAGTTCAGGGGGCGAACACTGAAGCTTTCTTT. It specifies CSVAVQGANTEAFF.

This rearrangement joins TRBV5-1 to TRBJ2-1, with D unresolved. Germline CDR1 and CDR2: SGHRS and YFSETQ. V shed 0 bases and J shed 2 bases, with 12 bases lying between them. CDR3 length: 16 residues. The CDR3 loop reads CASSLGPERTYNEQFF. In DNA form, the CDR3 reads TGCGCCAGCAGCTTGGGACCCGAAAGGACCTACAATGAGCAGTTCTTC.

The chain recombines TRBV10-1 with TRBJ2-7; 7 bases map to TRBD1. Trimming took 4 bases from V and 5 from J; bases not matched to a gene: 8. The CDR3 sequence is 14 residues long. Germline CDR1 WNHNN, CDR2 SYGVQD (reference sequence). The CDR3 region has the DNA TGCGCCAGCAGTGCAAGACAGGGAGCCAACGAGCAGTACTTC. Translation gives CASSARQGANEQYF.

This rearrangement joins TRBV28 to TRBJ1-1, with 10 bases aligning to TRBD1. Germline values: CDR1 MDHEN, CDR2 SYDVKM. This CDR3 has 16 amino acids. V lost 5 bases, J lost 0 bases, and 6 bases stayed unmatched. As DNA, the CDR3 is TGTGCCAGCAGTCCCTGGACAGGGGGGCTGAACACTGAAGCTTTCTTT. Its translation: CASSPWTGGLNTEAFF.

For this clone: A junction end diverges from the germline sequence, so it may reflect a read error. This chain uses TRBV10-1 with TRBJ2-2; D gene ambiguous. Germline V gene lookup returns CDR1 WNHNN and CDR2 SYGVQD (reference sequence). This CDR3 spans 12 amino acids. CDR3 sequence reads: CATSSGTGELFF. As DNA, the CDR3 is TGCGCCACCAGTTCGGGTACCGGGGAGCTGTTTTTT.

V is TRBV11-3 and J is TRBJ2-3, with 7 bases identical to TRBD2. Trimming cost V 1 base and J 0 bases; bases outside gene matches: 7. Germline CDR1 and CDR2: SGHNT and YENEEA. The CDR3 loop spans 17 amino acids. The CDR3 spells CASSLGSSGYSTDTQYF. The CDR3 nucleotides are TGTGCCAGCAGCTTAGGGAGTAGCGGGTATAGCACAGATACGCAGTATTTT.

The chain recombines TRBV7-3 with TRBJ1-3; D possibly corresponds to TRBD1 (5 bases). The CDR3 runs to 15 residues. Germline V gives CDR1 SGHTA, CDR2 FQGTGA. The V gene lost 0 bases and the J gene lost 4 bases, with 10 bases spanning the gap. DNA of the CDR3: TGTGCCAGCAGCTTAACGGCAGGGTTAGGAAACACCATATATTTT. The encoded protein is CASSLTAGLGNTIYF.

V gene TRBV5-1 combines with J gene TRBJ2-1, with TRBD1 as a possible D gene (6 bases). Between the trimmed V and J ends, which lost 4 bases and 0 bases, there was a span of 17 bases. The CDR3 is made up of 17 amino acids. The V gene's germline CDR1 is SGHRS and CDR2 YFSETQ. In nucleotides, the CDR3 is TGCGCCAGCAGCAAAACCGGGACACCTAGCTCCTACAATGAGCAGTTCTTC. Translating it yields CASSKTGTPSSYNEQFF.

The CDR3, as DNA: TGTGCCAGCAGCTTAGGTCGTGAGCAGTTCTTC. It codes for CASSLGREQFF. V gene TRBV7-9 combines with J gene TRBJ2-1, with D unresolved. Germline V gene data show CDR1 as SEHNR and CDR2 as FQNEAQ (reference sequence). V was trimmed by 1 base and J by 9 bases, leaving 4 bases between them. The CDR3 runs 11 residues.

The chain couples TRBV18 to TRBJ2-7, with 10 nucleotides matching TRBD1. This CDR3 has 15 amino acids. With V trimmed by 3 bases and J by 3 bases, 5 bases remained unmatched. The germline CDR1 and CDR2 sequences are KGHSH and LQKENI. The DNA of the CDR3 is TGTGCCAGCTCACCCTCGGGACAGGGGATCTACGAGCAGTACTTC. Translating it yields CASSPSGQGIYEQYF. Combining the CDR3 with reference TRBV18 and TRBJ2-7 gives the whole variable domain NAGVMQNPRHLVRRRGQEARLRCSPMKGHSHVYWYRQLPEEGLKFMVYLQKENIIDESGMPKERFSAEFPKEGPSILRIQQVVRGDSAAYFCASSPSGQGIYEQYFGPGTRLTVT.

The rearrangement links TRBV27 to TRBJ1-6; no clear D gene. Trimming shortened V by 8 bases and J by 9 bases, and 14 bases separated the two germline ends. This CDR3 region has 13 residues. CDR1 and CDR2 from the germline V gene are MNHEY and SMNVEV (reference sequence). Here the CDR3 DNA reads TGTGCCAGCTCTTGGGGTTTCGGTTCACCCCTCCACTTT. Translated, it gives CASSWGFGSPLHF.